This T cell receptor beta chain was captured by sequencing in a study of blood T cell repertoires in COVID-19. Study context: Two negative PCRs, clearance, or symptom resolution were required of recovered Cohort 3 donors. T cells, B-cell-depleted T cells, or PBMCs provided the cDNA or gDNA that served as material.

TCRdb's copy holds only in-frame clones and misses some; the assay was immunoSEQ multiplex PCR. Among over 200,000 clones listed, roughly 90% were seen once. Study members were between roughly 18 and 89 years old and lived in 24 US regions. Participant-given clinical history determined each cohort assignment. In germline, CDR1 is WNHNN, CDR2 SYGVQD (reference sequence). The CDR3 totals 15 residues. V lost 4 bases to trimming and J lost 4 bases; unmatched junction nucleotides: 8. V usage is TRBV10-1 and J usage is TRBJ2-5; 8 bases are shared with TRBD2. Sequenced material: PBMCs or T cells enriched from blood (not recorded which). The TCR originated in a woman between 50 and 59 years old in a cohort exposed to, infected with or recovered from COVID-19 (not recorded which). The DNA for the CDR3 is TGCGCCAGCAGTGGGTCTCGGGGGGGCCGAGAGACCCAGTACTTC. Its translation: CASSGSRGGRETQYF.